This T cell receptor (beta chain) was identified during a study of blood T cell repertoires in COVID-19. Study in general: PBMCs, B-cell-depleted T cells, or T cells provided the cDNA or gDNA that made up the material.

Trimming removed 3 bases at V and 0 bases at J, with 8 bases between. The CDR3 consists of 14 residues. CDR1 is LGHNT, CDR2 FRNRAP, per germline. The authors' processing: Scientists estimated how many nucleated cells there were by amplifying reference gene primers. The repertoire was sequenced with immunoSEQ multiplex PCR; TCRdb's copy has only in-frame clones and lacks some. V, J and clone size were drawn from that table, and D and trimming were deduced from the DNA. The sample comprises 55,000 to 80,000 clones, approximately 83% of which are singletons, and about 28% rests with the top ten. The rearrangement uses TRBV12-5 and TRBJ1-1; possibly TRBD1 for D (5 bases). Sequencing was carried out using peripheral blood. The TCR comes from a man between 65 and 85 years old with acute or convalescent COVID-19. The DNA of the CDR3 is TGTGCTAGTGGTTTTGGGGGGATGAACACTGAAGCTTTCTTT. Its translation: CASGFGGMNTEAFF.